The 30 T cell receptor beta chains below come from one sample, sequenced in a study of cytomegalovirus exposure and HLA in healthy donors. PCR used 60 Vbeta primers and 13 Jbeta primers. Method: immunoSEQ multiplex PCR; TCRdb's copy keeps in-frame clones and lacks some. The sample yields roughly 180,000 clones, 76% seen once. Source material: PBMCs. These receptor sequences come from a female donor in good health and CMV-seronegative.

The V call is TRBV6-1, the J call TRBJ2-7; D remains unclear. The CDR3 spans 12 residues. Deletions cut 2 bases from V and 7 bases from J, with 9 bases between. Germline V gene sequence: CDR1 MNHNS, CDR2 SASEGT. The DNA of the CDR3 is TGTGCCAGCAGTGAATTTCGACTTGAGCAGTACTTC. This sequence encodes CASSEFRLEQYF.

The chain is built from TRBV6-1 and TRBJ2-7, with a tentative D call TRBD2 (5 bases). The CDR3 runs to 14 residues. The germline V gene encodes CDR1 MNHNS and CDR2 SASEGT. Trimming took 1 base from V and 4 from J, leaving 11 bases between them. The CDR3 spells CASSEEGERYEQYF. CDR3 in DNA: TGTGCCAGCAGTGAAGAGGGAGAGCGGTACGAGCAGTACTTC.

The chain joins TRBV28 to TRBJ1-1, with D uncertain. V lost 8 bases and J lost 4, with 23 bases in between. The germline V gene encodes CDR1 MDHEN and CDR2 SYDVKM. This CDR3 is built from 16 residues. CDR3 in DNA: TGTGCCAGCCCGCCGGCACGCACCCTTCGGGGCACTGAAGCTTTCTTT. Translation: CASPPARTLRGTEAFF.

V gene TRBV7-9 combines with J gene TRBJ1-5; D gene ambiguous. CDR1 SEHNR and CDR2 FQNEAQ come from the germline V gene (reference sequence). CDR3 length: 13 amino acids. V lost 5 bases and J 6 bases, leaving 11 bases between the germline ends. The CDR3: CASSPQDGQPQHF. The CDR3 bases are TGTGCCAGCAGCCCCCAGGATGGTCAGCCCCAGCATTTT.

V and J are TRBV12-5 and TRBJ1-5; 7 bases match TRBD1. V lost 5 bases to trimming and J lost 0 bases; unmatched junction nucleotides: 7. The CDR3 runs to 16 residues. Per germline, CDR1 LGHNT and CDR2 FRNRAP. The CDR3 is CASGQSYRGSNQPQHF. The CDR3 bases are TGTGCTAGTGGTCAATCGTACAGGGGTAGCAATCAGCCCCAGCATTTT.

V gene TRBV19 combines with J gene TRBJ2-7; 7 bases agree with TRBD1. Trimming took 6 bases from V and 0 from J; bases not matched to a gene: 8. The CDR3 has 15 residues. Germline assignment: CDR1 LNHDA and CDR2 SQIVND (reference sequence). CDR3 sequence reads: CASSTNRDSSYEQYF. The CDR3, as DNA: TGTGCCAGTAGCACAAACCGGGACAGCTCCTACGAGCAGTACTTC.

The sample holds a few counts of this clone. The CDR3 is CASSAGVSNTGELFF. In nucleotides, the CDR3 is TGTGCCAGCAGCGCGGGGGTGTCGAACACCGGGGAGCTGTTTTTT. The chain recombines TRBV7-3 with TRBJ2-2, with TRBD2 matching 7 bases. J gave up 0 bases and V 5 bases, and 3 bases lay outside the gene matches. Germline V gives CDR1 SGHTA, CDR2 FQGTGA. CDR3 length: 15 amino acids.

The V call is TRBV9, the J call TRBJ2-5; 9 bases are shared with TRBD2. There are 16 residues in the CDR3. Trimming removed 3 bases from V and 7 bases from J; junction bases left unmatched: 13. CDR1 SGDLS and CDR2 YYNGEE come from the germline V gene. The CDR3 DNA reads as TGTGCCAGCAGCGCCTTCCCCGCGGGAGGGGGGGTGACCCAGTACTTC. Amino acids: CASSAFPAGGGVTQYF.

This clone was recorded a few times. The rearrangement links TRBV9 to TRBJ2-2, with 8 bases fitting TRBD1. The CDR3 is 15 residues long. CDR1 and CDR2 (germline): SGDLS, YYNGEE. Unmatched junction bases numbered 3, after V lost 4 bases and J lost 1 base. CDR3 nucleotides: TGTGCCAGCAGCTTTGGACAGGGGAACACCGGGGAGCTGTTTTTT. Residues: CASSFGQGNTGELFF.

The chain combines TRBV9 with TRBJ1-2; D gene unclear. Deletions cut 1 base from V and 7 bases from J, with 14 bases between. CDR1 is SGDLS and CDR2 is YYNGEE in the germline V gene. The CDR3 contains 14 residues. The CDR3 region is CASSVSGLASGYTF. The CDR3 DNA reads TGTGCCAGCAGCGTAAGCGGGCTCGCCTCTGGCTACACCTTC.

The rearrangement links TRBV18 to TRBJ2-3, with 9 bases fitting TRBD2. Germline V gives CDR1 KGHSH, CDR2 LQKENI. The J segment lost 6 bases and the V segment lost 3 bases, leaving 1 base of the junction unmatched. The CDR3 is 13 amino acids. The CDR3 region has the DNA TGTGCCAGCTCACCCAGCGGGAGGGATACGCAGTATTTT. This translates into CASSPSGRDTQYF.

CDR3 in amino acids: CASSWGTGGYEQYF. The DNA of the CDR3 is TGTGCCAGCAGTTGGGGGACAGGGGGGTACGAGCAGTACTTC. The rearrangement uses TRBV6-6 and TRBJ2-7, with 11 bases that match TRBD1. Germline V gene lookup returns CDR1 MNHNY and CDR2 SVGAGI (reference sequence). The V and J ends lost 4 bases and 4 bases, in that order; junction bases with no gene match: 3. CDR3 length: 14 amino acids.

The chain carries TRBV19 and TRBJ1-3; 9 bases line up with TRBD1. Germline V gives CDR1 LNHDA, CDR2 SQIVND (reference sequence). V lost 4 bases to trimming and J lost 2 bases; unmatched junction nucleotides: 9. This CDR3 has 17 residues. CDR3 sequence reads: CASSTPGQGRTGNTIYF. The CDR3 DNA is TGTGCCAGTAGTACACCCGGACAGGGGAGGACTGGAAACACCATATATTTT.

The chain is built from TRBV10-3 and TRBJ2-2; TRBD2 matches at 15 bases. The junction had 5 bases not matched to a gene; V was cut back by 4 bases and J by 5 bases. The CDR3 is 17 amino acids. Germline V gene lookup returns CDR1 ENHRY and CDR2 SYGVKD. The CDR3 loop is CAISGTSGGAGTGELFF. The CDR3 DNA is TGTGCCATCAGTGGGACTAGCGGGGGGGCTGGGACCGGGGAGCTGTTTTTT.

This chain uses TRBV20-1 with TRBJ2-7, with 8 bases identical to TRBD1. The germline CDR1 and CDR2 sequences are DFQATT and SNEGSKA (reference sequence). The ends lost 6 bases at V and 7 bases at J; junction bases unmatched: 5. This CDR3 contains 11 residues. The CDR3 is CSATGGREQYF. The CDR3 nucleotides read TGCAGTGCAACAGGGGGACGGGAGCAGTACTTC.

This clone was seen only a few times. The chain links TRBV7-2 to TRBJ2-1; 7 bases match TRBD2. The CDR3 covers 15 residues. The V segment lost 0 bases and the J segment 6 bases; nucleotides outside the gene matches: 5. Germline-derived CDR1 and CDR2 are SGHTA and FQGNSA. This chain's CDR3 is CASSLAAGTVNEQFF. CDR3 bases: TGTGCCAGCAGCTTAGCAGCGGGGACGGTCAATGAGCAGTTCTTC.

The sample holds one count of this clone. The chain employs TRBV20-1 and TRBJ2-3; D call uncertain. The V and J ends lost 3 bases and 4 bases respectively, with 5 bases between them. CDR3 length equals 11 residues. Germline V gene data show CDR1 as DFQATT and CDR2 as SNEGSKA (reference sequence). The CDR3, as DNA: TGCAGTGCTAGCGCGGCAGATACGCAGTATTTT. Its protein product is CSASAADTQYF.

This CDR3 is CACTRDRGPEAFF. CDR3 sequence (DNA): TGTGCCTGTACCCGGGACAGGGGGCCTGAAGCTTTCTTT. The rearrangement uses TRBV30 and TRBJ1-1; 12 bases align to TRBD1. The germline V gene has CDR1 GTSNPN and CDR2 SVGIG (reference sequence). This CDR3 spans 13 amino acids. V lost 6 bases and J lost 6; bases outside the gene matches: 5.

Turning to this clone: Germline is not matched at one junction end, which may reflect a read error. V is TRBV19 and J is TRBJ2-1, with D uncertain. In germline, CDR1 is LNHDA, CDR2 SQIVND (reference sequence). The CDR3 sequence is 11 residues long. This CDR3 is CASSQLNERFF. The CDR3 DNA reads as TGTGCCAGTAGCCAACTTAATGAGCGGTTCTTC.

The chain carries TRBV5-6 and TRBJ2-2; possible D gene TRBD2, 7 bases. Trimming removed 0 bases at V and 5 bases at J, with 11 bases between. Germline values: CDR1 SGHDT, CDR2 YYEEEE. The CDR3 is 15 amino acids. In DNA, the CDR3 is TGTGCCAGCAGCTTGGCGGGGGGCTGGACCGGGGAGCTGTTTTTT. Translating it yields CASSLAGGWTGELFF.

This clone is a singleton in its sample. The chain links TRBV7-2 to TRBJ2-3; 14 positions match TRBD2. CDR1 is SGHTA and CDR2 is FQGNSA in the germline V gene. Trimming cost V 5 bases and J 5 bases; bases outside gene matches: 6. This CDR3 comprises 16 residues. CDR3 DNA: TGTGCCAGCAGCCTAGGACTAGCGGGGGGAGGAGATACGCAGTATTTT. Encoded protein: CASSLGLAGGGDTQYF.

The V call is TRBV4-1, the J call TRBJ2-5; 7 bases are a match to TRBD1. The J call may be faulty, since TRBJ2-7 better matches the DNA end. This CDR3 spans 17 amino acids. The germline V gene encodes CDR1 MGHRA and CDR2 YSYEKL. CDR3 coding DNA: TGCGCCAGCAGCCAAGATCTGTGGACAGGACCCTCCTACGAGCAGTACTTC. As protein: CASSQDLWTGPSYEQYF.

This chain's CDR3 is CASSKKDGIGRDTEAFF. Here the CDR3 DNA reads TGTGCCAGCAGCAAAAAGGATGGGATAGGGCGGGACACTGAAGCTTTCTTT. The chain employs TRBV21-1 and TRBJ1-1. TRBV21-1 represents a pseudogene. The CDR3 contains 17 residues.

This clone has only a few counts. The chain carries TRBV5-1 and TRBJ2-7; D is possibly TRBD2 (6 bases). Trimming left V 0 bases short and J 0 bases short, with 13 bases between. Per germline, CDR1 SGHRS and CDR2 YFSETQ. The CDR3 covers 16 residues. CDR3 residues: CASSLAGGAGSYEQYF. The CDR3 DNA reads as TGCGCCAGCAGCTTGGCCGGGGGAGCAGGCTCCTACGAGCAGTACTTC.

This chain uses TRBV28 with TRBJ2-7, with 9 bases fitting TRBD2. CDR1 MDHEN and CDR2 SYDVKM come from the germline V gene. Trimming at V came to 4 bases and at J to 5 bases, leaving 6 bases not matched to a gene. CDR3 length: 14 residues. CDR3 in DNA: TGTGCCAGCAGTTCCGGGACTAGCCTTAACGAGCAGTACTTC. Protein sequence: CASSSGTSLNEQYF.

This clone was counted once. The CDR3 region is CASDARASGRRRYEQYF. The DNA of the CDR3 is TGTGCCAGCGATGCCCGGGCTAGCGGGAGAAGGAGGTACGAGCAGTACTTC. The V and J genes are TRBV28 and TRBJ2-7; 10 bases agree with TRBD2. This CDR3 spans 17 amino acids. Trimming cost V 8 bases and J 4 bases; bases outside gene matches: 17. Germline V gives CDR1 MDHEN, CDR2 SYDVKM.

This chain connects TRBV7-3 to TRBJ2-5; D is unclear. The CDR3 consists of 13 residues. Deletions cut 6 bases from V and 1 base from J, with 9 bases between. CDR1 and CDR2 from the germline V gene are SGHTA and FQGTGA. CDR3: CASSEASQETQYF. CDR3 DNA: TGTGCCAGCAGTGAGGCCTCCCAAGAGACCCAGTACTTC.

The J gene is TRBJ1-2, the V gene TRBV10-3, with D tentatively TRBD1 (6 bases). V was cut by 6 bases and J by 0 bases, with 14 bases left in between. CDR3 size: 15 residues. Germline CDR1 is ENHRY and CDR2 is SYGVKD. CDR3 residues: CAISKDRRANYGYTF. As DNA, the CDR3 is TGTGCCATCAGCAAAGACAGGCGAGCTAACTATGGCTACACCTTC.

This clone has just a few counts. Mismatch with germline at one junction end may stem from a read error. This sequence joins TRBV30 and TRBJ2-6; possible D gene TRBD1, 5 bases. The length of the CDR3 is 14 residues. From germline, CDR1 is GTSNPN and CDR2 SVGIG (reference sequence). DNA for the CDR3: TGTGCCTGGAGTGTAAGCCCTGGGGCCAACGGCCTGACTTTC. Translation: CAWSVSPGANGLTF.

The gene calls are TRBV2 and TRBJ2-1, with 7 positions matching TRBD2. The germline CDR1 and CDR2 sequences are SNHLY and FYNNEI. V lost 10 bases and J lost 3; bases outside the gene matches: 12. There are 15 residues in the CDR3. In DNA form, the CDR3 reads TGTGCCAACACTCCTACGGGGAGGGGCTACAATGAGCAGTTCTTC. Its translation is CANTPTGRGYNEQFF.